The rows below give T cell receptor beta chains drawn from one sample of a study of blood T cell repertoires in COVID-19. Sequenced by immunoSEQ multiplex PCR; TCRdb stores in-frame clones only, minus some. Among about 87,000 clones listed, more than 75% were seen once. The sequencing sample was made of peripheral blood. The receptors here all came from a woman older than 75 with acute or convalescent COVID-19. CDR3s include the opening cysteine and the closing phenylalanine or tryptophan. A D gene is named only where the DNA matches it firmly. A clone size is listed for some rows: how often the clone was seen (once, few, many), or a class if it is expanded.

d_call,v_call,j_call,clone_size,cdr3_aa,cdr3_nt
TRBD1,TRBV18,TRBJ1-5,NA,CASSADRVMEPQHF,TGTGCCAGCTCAGCCGACAGGGTTATGGAGCCCCAGCATTTT
NA,TRBV7-9,TRBJ2-1,once,CASQPEGRNEQFF,TGTGCCAGCCAGCCGGAGGGGAGAAATGAGCAGTTCTTC
NA,TRBV2,TRBJ1-5,NA,CASRNGTRANQPQHF,TGTGCCAGCAGGAACGGGACAAGGGCTAATCAGCCCCAGCATTTT
TRBD1,TRBV6-6,TRBJ1-2,NA,CASNKDRGGYTF,TGTGCCAGCAACAAAGACAGGGGTGGCTACACCTTC
TRBD1,TRBV6-5,TRBJ1-1,once,CASTYRDSMNTEAFF,TGTGCCAGCACCTACCGGGACAGCATGAACACTGAAGCTTTCTTT
TRBD2,TRBV6-5,TRBJ2-7,NA,CASSYSAGGNYEQYF,TGTGCCAGCAGTTACTCGGCGGGGGGAAACTACGAGCAGTACTTC
NA,TRBV2,TRBJ1-3,once,CASSGGPGNTIYF,TGTGCCAGCAGTGGGGGGCCTGGAAACACCATATATTTT
NA,TRBV5-1,TRBJ2-1,NA,CASSFRGSYNEQFF,TGCGCCAGCAGCTTTCGCGGCTCCTACAATGAGCAGTTCTTC
NA,TRBV5-1,TRBJ2-3,NA,CASSRIPRGTDTQYF,TGCGCCAGCAGCCGAATACCAAGGGGTACAGATACGCAGTATTTT
TRBD2,TRBV5-1,TRBJ2-3,NA,CASSSQLAGGPRTQYF,TGCGCCAGCAGCTCCCAGCTAGCGGGAGGGCCTCGTACGCAGTATTTT
NA,TRBV5-6,TRBJ2-1,NA,CASAVGRSGGKGFF,TGTGCCAGCGCCGTAGGGAGAAGCGGAGGAAAGGGGTTCTTC
NA,TRBV5-1,TRBJ2-3,NA,CASSLGGTTDTQYF,TGCGCCAGCAGCCTAGGAGGTACCACAGATACGCAGTATTTT
TRBD2,TRBV5-8,TRBJ2-1,NA,CASSSGPGLGRNEQFF,TGTGCCAGCAGCTCCGGCCCGGGACTAGGGAGGAATGAGCAGTTCTTC
TRBD1,TRBV30,TRBJ1-1,NA,CAWAGQSMNTEAFF,TGTGCCTGGGCGGGACAGTCTATGAACACTGAAGCTTTCTTT
NA,TRBV11-2,TRBJ2-3,NA,CASSLAGRAQGDTQYF,TGTGCCAGCAGCTTAGCTGGCAGGGCCCAGGGAGATACGCAGTATTTT
TRBD2,TRBV7-3,TRBJ2-7,NA,CASSPSGSYEQYF,TGTGCCAGCAGCCCAAGCGGGAGCTACGAGCAGTACTTC
NA,TRBV10-3,TRBJ1-4,NA,CAISERGIGGVGEKLFF,TGTGCCATCAGTGAGCGCGGGATCGGGGGGGTCGGTGAAAAACTGTTTTTT
TRBD2,TRBV7-9,TRBJ2-1,NA,CASTYRTSGGKDEQFF,TGTGCCAGCACCTATAGGACTAGCGGGGGGAAGGATGAGCAGTTCTTC
TRBD1,TRBV2,TRBJ2-2,NA,CASSVTGVGTGELFF,TGTGCCAGCAGTGTGACAGGGGTGGGGACCGGGGAGCTGTTTTTT
NA,TRBV5-4,TRBJ2-7,NA,CASSLSGFEQYF,TGTGCCAGCAGCTTGTCAGGTTTTGAGCAGTACTTC
NA,TRBV14,TRBJ1-2,NA,CASSQDRAPLYGYTF,TGTGCCAGCAGCCAAGACAGGGCACCCCTCTATGGCTACACCTTC
NA,TRBV5-1,TRBJ1-4,NA,CASSLATTTNEKLFF,TGCGCCAGCAGCTTGGCGACAACAACTAATGAAAAACTGTTTTTT
TRBD2,TRBV7-9,TRBJ2-1,NA,CASSLRSGGHPNNEQFF,TGTGCCAGCAGCCTCAGGAGCGGGGGGCATCCCAACAATGAGCAGTTCTTC
NA,TRBV12-3/TRBV12-4,TRBJ1-2,NA,CASSPDWRAGYTF,TGTGCCAGCAGCCCCGACTGGAGGGCTGGCTACACCTTC
NA,TRBV10-3,TRBJ2-1,NA,CAISEIARNNEQFF,TGTGCCATCAGTGAAATTGCCAGAAACAATGAGCAGTTCTTC
NA,TRBV2,TRBJ1-4,NA,CASSRPGTKATNEKLFF,TGTGCCAGCAGTCGTCCCGGGACAAAGGCAACTAATGAAAAACTGTTTTTT
TRBD1,TRBV5-4,TRBJ1-1,NA,CASSLAGGNTEAFF,TGTGCCAGCAGCTTGGCAGGGGGGAACACTGAAGCTTTCTTT
NA,TRBV6-5,TRBJ1-2,NA,CASRFQGGPYTF,TGTGCCAGCAGATTTCAGGGAGGGCCCTACACCTTC
TRBD1,TRBV12-3/TRBV12-4,TRBJ1-2,few,CASSAGGPVGYTF,TGTGCCAGCAGTGCAGGGGGCCCAGTTGGCTACACCTTC
NA,TRBV5-6,TRBJ1-2,NA,CASSLTDGYGYTF,TGTGCCAGCAGCTTAACTGATGGCTATGGCTACACCTTC
NA,TRBV18,TRBJ2-7,NA,CASSPPPGGALGEQYF,TGTGCCAGCTCACCCCCGCCCGGCGGGGCCCTCGGCGAGCAGTACTTC
NA,TRBV7-3,TRBJ1-2,NA,CASSLGVPGADGYTF,TGTGCCAGCAGCTTAGGGGTGCCAGGGGCTGATGGCTACACCTTC
TRBD1,TRBV2,TRBJ1-2,NA,CASSEAFGQGGGYTF,TGTGCCAGCAGTGAAGCGTTTGGCCAGGGGGGTGGCTACACCTTC
TRBD1,TRBV12-3/TRBV12-4,TRBJ2-2,NA,CASSRQGPELFF,TGTGCCAGCAGTCGACAGGGGCCGGAGCTGTTTTTT
NA,TRBV29-1,TRBJ1-1,NA,CSATSARGTEAFF,TGCAGCGCCACAAGCGCCAGGGGCACTGAAGCTTTCTTT
TRBD1,TRBV25-1,TRBJ1-4,NA,CASSVGQDNEKLFF,TGTGCCAGCAGTGTGGGACAGGATAATGAAAAACTGTTTTTT
TRBD1,TRBV19,TRBJ2-5,NA,CASSMDTGTGNPTQETQYF,TGTGCCAGTAGTATGGACACCGGGACAGGGAACCCCACCCAAGAGACCCAGTACTTC
TRBD1,TRBV27,TRBJ2-7,NA,CASRRQGVTYEQYF,TGTGCCAGCAGGCGACAGGGAGTAACGTACGAGCAGTACTTC
TRBD1,TRBV7-6,TRBJ1-3,NA,CASSTPGGRTGNTIYF,TGTGCCAGCAGCACCCCAGGGGGCAGAACTGGAAACACCATATATTTT
TRBD2,TRBV5-6,TRBJ2-5,NA,CASSLRGLAGGQETQYF,TGTGCCAGCAGCTTGCGAGGACTAGCGGGAGGGCAAGAGACCCAGTACTTC
TRBD1,TRBV7-9,TRBJ1-4,NA,CASSLRQGDEKLFF,TGTGCCAGCAGCCTACGACAGGGAGACGAAAAACTGTTTTTT
NA,TRBV5-1,TRBJ1-1,NA,CASSLGQAYTEAFF,TGCGCCAGCAGCTTGGGACAGGCCTACACTGAAGCTTTCTTT
TRBD1,TRBV5-1,TRBJ2-2,NA,CASNLGTGVAGELFF,TGCGCCAGCAACCTCGGGACAGGGGTCGCCGGGGAGCTGTTTTTT
TRBD2,TRBV5-6,TRBJ2-1,once,CASSRGLAEHTKLYNEQFF,TGTGCCAGCAGCAGGGGACTAGCGGAACACACCAAGCTCTACAATGAGCAGTTCTTC
NA,TRBV6-6,TRBJ2-7,NA,CASSPGHFSYEQYF,TGTGCCAGCAGCCCGGGACACTTCTCCTACGAGCAGTACTTC
TRBD2,TRBV7-2,TRBJ2-7,NA,CASSSSGRLAGGDEQYF,TGTGCCAGCAGCTCGTCAGGGAGGCTAGCGGGAGGAGACGAGCAGTACTTC
TRBD2,TRBV30,TRBJ2-1,NA,CAWRTSHNEQFF,TGTGCCTGGAGGACTAGCCACAATGAGCAGTTCTTC
NA,TRBV29-1,TRBJ2-2,NA,CSTKAANTGELFF,TGCAGCACTAAGGCCGCGAACACCGGGGAGCTGTTTTTT
TRBD1,TRBV6-5,TRBJ1-4,NA,CASSQDRREKLFF,TGTGCCAGCAGTCAGGACAGGCGTGAAAAACTGTTTTTT
NA,TRBV2,TRBJ1-1,NA,CASSVVSVVTEAFF,TGTGCCAGCAGTGTGGTTTCAGTGGTAACTGAAGCTTTCTTT
NA,TRBV4-2,TRBJ1-3,NA,CASSQDTPRGSGNTIYF,TGTGCCAGCAGCCAAGATACCCCGCGGGGTTCTGGAAACACCATATATTTT
NA,TRBV5-1,TRBJ1-1,NA,CASSLVQRELNTEAFF,TGCGCCAGCAGCTTGGTCCAGCGAGAATTGAACACTGAAGCTTTCTTT
NA,TRBV7-8,TRBJ1-1,NA,CASSLALGRVNTEAFF,TGTGCCAGCAGCTTAGCCCTAGGGAGGGTGAACACTGAAGCTTTCTTT
NA,TRBV12-5,TRBJ1-3,once,CASGLVLLGADTIYF,TGTGCTAGTGGTTTGGTACTATTAGGGGCGGACACCATATATTTT
TRBD2,TRBV10-2,TRBJ2-7,NA,CASSASGYEQYF,TGCGCCAGCAGTGCTAGCGGGTACGAGCAGTACTTC
NA,TRBV27,TRBJ2-3,NA,CASSWGPGRTQYF,TGTGCCAGCAGTTGGGGGCCGGGACGTACGCAGTATTTT
TRBD2,TRBV6-5,TRBJ2-7,NA,CASSSSGNYEQYF,TGTGCCAGCAGCTCTAGCGGGAATTACGAGCAGTACTTC